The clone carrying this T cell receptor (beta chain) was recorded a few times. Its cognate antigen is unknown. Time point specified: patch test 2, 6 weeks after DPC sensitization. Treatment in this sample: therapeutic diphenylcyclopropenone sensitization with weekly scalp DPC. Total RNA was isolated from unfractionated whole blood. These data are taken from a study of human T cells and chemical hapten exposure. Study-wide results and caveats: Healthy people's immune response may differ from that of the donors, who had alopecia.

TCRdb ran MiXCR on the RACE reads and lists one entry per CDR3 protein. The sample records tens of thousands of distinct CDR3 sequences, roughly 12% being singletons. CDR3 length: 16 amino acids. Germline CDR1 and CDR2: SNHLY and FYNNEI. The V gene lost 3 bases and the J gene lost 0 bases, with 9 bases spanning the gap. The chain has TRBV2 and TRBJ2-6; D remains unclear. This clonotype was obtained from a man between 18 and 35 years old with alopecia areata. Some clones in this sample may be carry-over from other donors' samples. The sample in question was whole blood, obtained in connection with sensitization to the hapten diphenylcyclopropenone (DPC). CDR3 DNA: TGTGCCAGCAGTGATAGTGACAACTCTGGGGCCAACGTCCTGACTTTC. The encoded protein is CASSDSDNSGANVLTF.